Sequencing of this T cell receptor (beta chain) was carried out in a study of blood T cell repertoires in COVID-19. The wider study: Samples of COVID-19 (acute and convalescent) were obtained from the United States, Italy and Spain. Sources were T cells, B-cell-depleted T cells, or PBMCs; the material itself was cDNA or gDNA.

Original methodology: How many nucleated cells were present was estimated from reference gene primer amplification. Assay used: immunoSEQ multiplex PCR; TCRdb lists only in-frame clones, some missing. V, J and clone size are those of that table, while D and trimming were read from the DNA. The repertoire holds roughly 150,000 clones, with roughly 82% as singletons. This clone was seen just once. The CDR3 contains 15 residues. CDR1 is SEHNR, CDR2 FQNEAQ, per germline (reference sequence). V dropped 5 bases and J dropped 2; count of bases not matched to a gene: 7. The V call is TRBV7-9, the J call TRBJ2-3; 7 bases match TRBD1. The receptor's source is a woman aged 45-59 years in a cohort sampled during active or convalescent COVID-19. What was sequenced was peripheral blood. The CDR3 region has the DNA TGTGCCAGCAGCCGGCGGACAGGAGTCACAGATACGCAGTATTTT. The encoded protein is CASSRRTGVTDTQYF.